By its share, the clone carrying this TCR beta chain is medium-sized (0.01 to 0.1%). Every patient had bone marrow sampled while the disease was active. The CDR3 runs 15 residues. The germline V gene encodes CDR1 SGHDT and CDR2 YYEEEE. V lost 5 bases and J lost 2, with 14 bases in between. This library used roughly 370 ng RNA and molecular barcoded adaptors spanning alpha/delta and beta/gamma chains. TCRdb fed the reads into MiXCR, producing one record per CDR3 protein. The data show around 6,000 distinct CDR3 sequences, around 22% seen once. This record comes from a study of read filtering for tumor transcriptome and immune sequencing. The wider study: Whole-transcriptome libraries were prepared after DNase treatment.

Sequenced: a population of CD138-negative cells sorted from bone marrow. V is TRBV5-6 and J is TRBJ2-1; D gene uncertain. The sequence came from a donor aged 40 or older with multiple myeloma. This chain's CDR3 is CASRLTNPTYNEQFF. The CDR3 region has the DNA TGTGCCAGCAGACTTACAAACCCGACCTACAATGAGCAGTTCTTC.